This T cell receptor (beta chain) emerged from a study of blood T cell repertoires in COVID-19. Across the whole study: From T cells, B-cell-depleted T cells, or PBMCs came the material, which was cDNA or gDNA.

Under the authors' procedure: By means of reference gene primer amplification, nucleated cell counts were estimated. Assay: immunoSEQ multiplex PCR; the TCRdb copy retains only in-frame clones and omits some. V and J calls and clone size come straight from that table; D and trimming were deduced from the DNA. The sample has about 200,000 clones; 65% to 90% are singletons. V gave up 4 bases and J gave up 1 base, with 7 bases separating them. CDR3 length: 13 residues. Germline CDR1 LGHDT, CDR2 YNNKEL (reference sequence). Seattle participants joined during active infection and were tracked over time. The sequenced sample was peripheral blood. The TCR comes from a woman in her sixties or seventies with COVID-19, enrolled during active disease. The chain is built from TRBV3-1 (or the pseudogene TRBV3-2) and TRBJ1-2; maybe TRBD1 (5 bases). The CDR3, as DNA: TGTGCCAGCAGCCCCGGACATAACTATGGCTACACCTTC. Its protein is CASSPGHNYGYTF.